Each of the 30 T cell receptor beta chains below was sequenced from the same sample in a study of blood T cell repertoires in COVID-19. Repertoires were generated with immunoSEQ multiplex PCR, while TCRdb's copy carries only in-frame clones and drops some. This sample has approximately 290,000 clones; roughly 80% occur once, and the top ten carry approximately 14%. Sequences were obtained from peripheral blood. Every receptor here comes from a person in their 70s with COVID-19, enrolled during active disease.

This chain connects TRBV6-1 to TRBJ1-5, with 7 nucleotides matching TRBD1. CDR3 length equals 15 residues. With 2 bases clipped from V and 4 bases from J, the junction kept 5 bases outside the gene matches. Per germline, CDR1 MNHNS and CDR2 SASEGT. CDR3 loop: CASSEFRGQNQPQHF. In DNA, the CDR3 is TGTGCCAGCAGTGAATTTAGGGGGCAGAATCAGCCCCAGCATTTT.

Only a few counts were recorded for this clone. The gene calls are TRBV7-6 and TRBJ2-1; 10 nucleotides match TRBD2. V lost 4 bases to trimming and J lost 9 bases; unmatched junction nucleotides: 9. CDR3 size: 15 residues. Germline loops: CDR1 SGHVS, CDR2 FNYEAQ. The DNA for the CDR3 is TGTGCCAGCAGCTCCGTAGCGGGAGGTTTTGGTGAGCAGTTCTTC. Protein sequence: CASSSVAGGFGEQFF.

The CDR3 loop is CASSTSPGQGPNEQYF. For the CDR3, the DNA is TGTGCCAGTAGTACCTCTCCGGGACAGGGTCCGAACGAGCAGTACTTC. The V and J genes are TRBV19 and TRBJ2-7, with TRBD1 identical over 9 bases. J gave up 5 bases and V 4 bases, and 12 bases lay outside the gene matches. Looked up from germline, CDR1 is LNHDA and CDR2 is SQIVND (reference sequence). The length of the CDR3 is 16 residues.

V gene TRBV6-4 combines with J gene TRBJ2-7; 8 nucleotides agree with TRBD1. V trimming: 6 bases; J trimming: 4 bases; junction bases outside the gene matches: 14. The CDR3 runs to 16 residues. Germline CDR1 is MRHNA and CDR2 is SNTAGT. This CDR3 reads CASSHITGTGIYEQYF. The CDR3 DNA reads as TGTGCCAGCAGCCATATCACCGGGACAGGTATATACGAGCAGTACTTC.

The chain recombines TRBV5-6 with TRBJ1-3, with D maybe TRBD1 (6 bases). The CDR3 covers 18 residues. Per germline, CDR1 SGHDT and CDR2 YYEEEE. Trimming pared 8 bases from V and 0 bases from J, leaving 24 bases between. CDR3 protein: CASKSFRSQGFSGNTIYF. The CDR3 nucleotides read TGTGCCAGTAAAAGCTTCCGCTCACAGGGATTCTCTGGAAACACCATATATTTT.

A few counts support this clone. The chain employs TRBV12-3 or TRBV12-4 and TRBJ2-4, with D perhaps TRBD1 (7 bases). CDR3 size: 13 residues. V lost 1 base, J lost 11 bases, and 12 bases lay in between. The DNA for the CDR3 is TGTGCCAGCAGTTTAGGGGCGGGGACAGTTCAGTACTTC. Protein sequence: CASSLGAGTVQYF.

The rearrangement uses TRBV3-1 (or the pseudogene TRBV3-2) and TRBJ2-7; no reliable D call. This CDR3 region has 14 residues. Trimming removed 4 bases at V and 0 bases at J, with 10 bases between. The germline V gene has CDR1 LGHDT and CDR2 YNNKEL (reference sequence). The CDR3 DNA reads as TGTGCCAGCAGCCTTAATGCGGTCTCCTACGAGCAGTACTTC. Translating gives CASSLNAVSYEQYF.

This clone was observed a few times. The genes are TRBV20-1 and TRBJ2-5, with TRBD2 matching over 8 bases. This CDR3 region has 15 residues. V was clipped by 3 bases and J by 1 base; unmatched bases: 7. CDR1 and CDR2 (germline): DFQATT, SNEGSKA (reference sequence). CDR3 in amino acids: CSASDSGGVQETQYF. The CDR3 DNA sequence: TGCAGTGCTAGTGATTCGGGAGGGGTCCAAGAGACCCAGTACTTC.

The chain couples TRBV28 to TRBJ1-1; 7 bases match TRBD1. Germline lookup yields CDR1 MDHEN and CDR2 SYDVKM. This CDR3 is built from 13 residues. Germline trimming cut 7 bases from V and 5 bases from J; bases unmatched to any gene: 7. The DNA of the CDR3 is TGTGCCAGCACAAAGGGGGCGCGAACTGAAGCTTTCTTT. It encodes CASTKGARTEAFF.

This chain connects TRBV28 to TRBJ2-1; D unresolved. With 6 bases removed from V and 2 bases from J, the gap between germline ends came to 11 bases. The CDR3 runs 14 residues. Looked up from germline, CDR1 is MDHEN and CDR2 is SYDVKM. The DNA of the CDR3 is TGTGCCAGCAGATTCATGGGCACCTACAATGAGCAGTTCTTC. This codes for CASRFMGTYNEQFF. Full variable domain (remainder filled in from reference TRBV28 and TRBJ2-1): DVKVTQSSRYLVKRTGEKVFLECVQDMDHENMFWYRQDPGLGLRLIYFSYDVKMKEKGDIPEGYSVSREKKERFSLILESASTNQTSMYLCASRFMGTYNEQFFGPGTRLTVL.

CDR3 residues: CAFSGYGYTF. Written as DNA, the CDR3 is TGTGCCTTCTCGGGCTATGGCTACACCTTC. V gene TRBV30 combines with J gene TRBJ1-2; D call uncertain. Germline values: CDR1 GTSNPN, CDR2 SVGIG (reference sequence). The CDR3 extends over 10 amino acids. Trimming stripped 7 bases from V and 4 bases from J, with 7 bases between.

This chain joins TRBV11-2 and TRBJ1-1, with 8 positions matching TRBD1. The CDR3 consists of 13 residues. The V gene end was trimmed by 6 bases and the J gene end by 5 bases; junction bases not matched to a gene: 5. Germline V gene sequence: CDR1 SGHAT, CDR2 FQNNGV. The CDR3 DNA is TGTGCCAGCAGTCAGGGGGCGGTAACTGAAGCTTTCTTT. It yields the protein CASSQGAVTEAFF.

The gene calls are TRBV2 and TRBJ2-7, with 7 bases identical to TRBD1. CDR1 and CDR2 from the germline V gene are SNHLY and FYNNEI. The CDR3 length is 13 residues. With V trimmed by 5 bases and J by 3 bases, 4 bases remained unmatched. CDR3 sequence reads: CASSWTGVYEQYF. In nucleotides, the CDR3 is TGTGCCAGCAGTTGGACAGGCGTCTACGAGCAGTACTTC.

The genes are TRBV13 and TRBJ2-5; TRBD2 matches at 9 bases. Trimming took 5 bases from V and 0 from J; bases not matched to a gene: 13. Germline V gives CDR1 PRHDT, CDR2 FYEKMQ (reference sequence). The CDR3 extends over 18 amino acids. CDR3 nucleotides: TGTGCCAGCAGCCCCAGGGGGGGCGGGAGGGCGGACCAAGAGACCCAGTACTTC. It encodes CASSPRGGGRADQETQYF.

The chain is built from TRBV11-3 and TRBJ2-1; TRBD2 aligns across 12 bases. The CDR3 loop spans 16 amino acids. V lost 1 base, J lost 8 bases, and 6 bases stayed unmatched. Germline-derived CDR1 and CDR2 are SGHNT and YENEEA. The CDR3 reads CASSLGTSGKWHEQFF. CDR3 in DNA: TGTGCCAGCAGCTTAGGGACTAGCGGGAAGTGGCATGAGCAGTTCTTC.

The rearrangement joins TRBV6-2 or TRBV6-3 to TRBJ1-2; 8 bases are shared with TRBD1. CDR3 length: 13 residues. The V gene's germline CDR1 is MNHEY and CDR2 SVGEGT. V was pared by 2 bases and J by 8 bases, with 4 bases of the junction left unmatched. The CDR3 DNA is TGTGCCAGCAGTTACCAGGGGGCACGGGGCTACACCTTC. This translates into CASSYQGARGYTF.

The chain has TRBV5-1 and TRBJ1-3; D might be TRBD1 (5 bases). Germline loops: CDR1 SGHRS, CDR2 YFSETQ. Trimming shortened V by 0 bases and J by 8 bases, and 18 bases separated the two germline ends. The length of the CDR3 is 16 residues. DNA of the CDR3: TGCGCCAGCAGCTTGGCTGGGACGGGATCGGGAGACACCATATATTTT. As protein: CASSLAGTGSGDTIYF.

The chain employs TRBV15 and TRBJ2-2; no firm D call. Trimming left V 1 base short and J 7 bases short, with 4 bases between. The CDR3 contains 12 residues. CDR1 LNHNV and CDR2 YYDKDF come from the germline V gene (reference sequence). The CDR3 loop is CATSRGGGELFF. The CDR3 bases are TGTGCCACCAGCAGAGGAGGCGGGGAGCTGTTTTTT.

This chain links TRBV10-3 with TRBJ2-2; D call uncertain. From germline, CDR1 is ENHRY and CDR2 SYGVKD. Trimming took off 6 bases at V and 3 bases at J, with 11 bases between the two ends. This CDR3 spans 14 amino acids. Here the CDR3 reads CAISRVSDTGELFF. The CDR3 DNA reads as TGTGCCATCAGCAGAGTGAGCGACACCGGGGAGCTGTTTTTT.

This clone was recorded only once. The CDR3 region is CASSVVAEMNTEAFF. CDR3 nucleotides: TGTGCCAGCAGCGTAGTAGCGGAAATGAACACTGAAGCTTTCTTT. V is TRBV9 and J is TRBJ1-1; D not certain. Trimming cost V 0 bases and J 0 bases, with 9 bases left between them. CDR1 and CDR2 (germline): SGDLS, YYNGEE. The CDR3 runs 15 residues.

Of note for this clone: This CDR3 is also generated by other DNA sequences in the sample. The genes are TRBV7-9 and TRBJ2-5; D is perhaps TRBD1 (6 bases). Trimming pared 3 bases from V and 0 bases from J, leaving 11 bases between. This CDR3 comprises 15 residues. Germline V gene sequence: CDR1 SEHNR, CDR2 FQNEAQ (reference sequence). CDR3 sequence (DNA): TGTGCCAGCAGCTTGAGGCAGGGGTACCAAGAGACCCAGTACTTC. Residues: CASSLRQGYQETQYF.

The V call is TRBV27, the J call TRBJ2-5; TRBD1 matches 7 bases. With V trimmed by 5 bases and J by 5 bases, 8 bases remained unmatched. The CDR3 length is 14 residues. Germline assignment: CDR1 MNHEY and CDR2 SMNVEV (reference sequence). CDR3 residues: CASSDPVQGETQYF. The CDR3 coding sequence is TGTGCCAGCAGTGATCCGGTACAGGGGGAGACCCAGTACTTC.

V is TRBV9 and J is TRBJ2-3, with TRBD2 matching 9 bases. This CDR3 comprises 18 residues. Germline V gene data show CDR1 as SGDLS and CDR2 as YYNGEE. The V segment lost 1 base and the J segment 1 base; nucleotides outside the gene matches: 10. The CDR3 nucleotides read TGTGCCAGCAGCGTAAGGTCTAGCGGGACGGGGGGCACAGATACGCAGTATTTT. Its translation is CASSVRSSGTGGTDTQYF.

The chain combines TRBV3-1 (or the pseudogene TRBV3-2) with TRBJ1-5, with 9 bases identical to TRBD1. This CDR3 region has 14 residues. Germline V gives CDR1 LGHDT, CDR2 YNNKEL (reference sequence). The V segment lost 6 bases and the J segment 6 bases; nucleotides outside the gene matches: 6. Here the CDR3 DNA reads TGTGCCAGCAGTGCTACAGGGGGCGGTCAGCCCCAGCATTTT. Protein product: CASSATGGGQPQHF.

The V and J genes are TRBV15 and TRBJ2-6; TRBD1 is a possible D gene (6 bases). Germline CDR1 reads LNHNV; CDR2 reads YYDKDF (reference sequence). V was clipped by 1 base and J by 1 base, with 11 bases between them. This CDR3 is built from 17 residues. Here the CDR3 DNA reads TGTGCCACCAGCAGAGGTGTAACAGGGTCTGGGGCCAACGTCCTGACTTTC. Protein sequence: CATSRGVTGSGANVLTF.

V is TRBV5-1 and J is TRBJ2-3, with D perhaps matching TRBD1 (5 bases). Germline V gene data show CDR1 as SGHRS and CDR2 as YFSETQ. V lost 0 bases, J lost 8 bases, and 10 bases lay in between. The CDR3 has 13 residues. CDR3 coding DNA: TGCGCCAGCAGCTTGGAGGGGCCGGCTACGCAGTATTTT. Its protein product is CASSLEGPATQYF.

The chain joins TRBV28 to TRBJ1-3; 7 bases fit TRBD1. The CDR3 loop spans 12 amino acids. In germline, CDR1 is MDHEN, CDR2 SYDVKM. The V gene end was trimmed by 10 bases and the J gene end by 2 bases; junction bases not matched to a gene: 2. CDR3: CATGTAGNTIYF. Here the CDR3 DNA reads TGTGCCACCGGGACAGCTGGAAACACCATATATTTT.

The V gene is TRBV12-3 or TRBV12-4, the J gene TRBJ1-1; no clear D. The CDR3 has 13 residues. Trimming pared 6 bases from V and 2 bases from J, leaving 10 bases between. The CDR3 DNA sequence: TGTGCCAGCAGAAAATCAGGTAACACTGAAGCTTTCTTT. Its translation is CASRKSGNTEAFF.

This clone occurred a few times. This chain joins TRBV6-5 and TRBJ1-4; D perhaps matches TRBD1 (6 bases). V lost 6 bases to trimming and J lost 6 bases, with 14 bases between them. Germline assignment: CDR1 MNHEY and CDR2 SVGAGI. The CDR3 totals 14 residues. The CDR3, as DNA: TGTGCCAGCAGAAGCACGGGGGGCGATGAAAAACTGTTTTTT. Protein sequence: CASRSTGGDEKLFF.

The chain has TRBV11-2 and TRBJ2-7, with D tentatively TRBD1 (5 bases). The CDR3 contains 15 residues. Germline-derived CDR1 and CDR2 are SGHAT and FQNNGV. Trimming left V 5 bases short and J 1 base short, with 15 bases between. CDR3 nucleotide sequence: TGTGCCAGCAGCCTCCTCCCTAGGGGTTCCTACGAGCAGTACTTC. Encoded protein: CASSLLPRGSYEQYF.